Below, 6 T cell receptor beta chains from the same sample are listed, as sequenced in a study of OX40 agonist ivuxolimab in advanced cancers. Assay: immunoSEQ multiplex PCR; the TCRdb copy retains only in-frame clones and omits some. The profile shows roughly 92,000 clones, 90% to 95% of them singletons. Source: CD4+ or CD8+ T cells sorted from blood, taken in a trial of the OX40 agonist ivuxolimab. The origin of the receptors is an adult with an advanced solid tumor such as melanoma, head and neck, liver or kidney cancer.

This chain uses TRBV27 with TRBJ1-5; TRBD1 is a possible D gene (6 bases). CDR1 and CDR2 from the germline V gene are MNHEY and SMNVEV (reference sequence). The CDR3 consists of 14 residues. The V and J ends lost 0 bases and 6 bases respectively, with 9 bases between them. CDR3 sequence: CASSLSSRGQPQHF. The CDR3 DNA reads as TGTGCCAGCAGTTTATCAAGCAGGGGTCAGCCCCAGCATTTT.

The V gene is TRBV5-1, the J gene TRBJ2-1; 15 bases are a match to TRBD2. The germline gives CDR1 SGHRS, CDR2 YFSETQ. There are 15 residues in the CDR3. The junction had 3 bases not matched to a gene; V was cut back by 4 bases and J by 7 bases. CDR3 protein: CASSLGLAGGNEQFF. Written as DNA, the CDR3 is TGCGCCAGCAGCCTGGGACTAGCGGGAGGTAATGAGCAGTTCTTC. Full variable domain (remainder filled in from reference TRBV5-1 and TRBJ2-1): KAGVTQTPRYLIKTRGQQVTLSCSPISGHRSVSWYQQTPGQGLQFLFEYFSETQRNKGNFPGRFSGRQFSNSRSEMNVSTLELGDSALYLCASSLGLAGGNEQFFGPGTRLTVL.

This chain joins TRBV2 and TRBJ2-2; 9 nucleotides agree with TRBD1. The CDR3 is 15 residues long. The junction had 2 bases not matched to a gene; V was cut back by 5 bases and J by 1 base. Per germline, CDR1 SNHLY and CDR2 FYNNEI. The CDR3 coding sequence is TGTGCCAGCAGTCGGGACAGGGAGAACACCGGGGAGCTGTTTTTT. Amino acid sequence: CASSRDRENTGELFF. Drawing the rest from reference TRBV2 and TRBJ2-2, the complete variable domain is EPEVTQTPSHQVTQMGQEVILRCVPISNHLYFYWYRQILGQKVEFLVSFYNNEISEKSEIFDDQFSVERPDGSNFTLKIRSTKLEDSAMYFCASSRDRENTGELFFGEGSRLTVL.

This sequence joins TRBV19 and TRBJ2-7; 10 nucleotides agree with TRBD2. Germline-derived CDR1 and CDR2 are LNHDA and SQIVND (reference sequence). The CDR3 totals 17 residues. V dropped 0 bases and J dropped 4; count of bases not matched to a gene: 9. The CDR3 is CASSIDGASGSWYEQYF. For the CDR3, the DNA is TGTGCCAGTAGTATAGATGGAGCTAGCGGGAGTTGGTACGAGCAGTACTTC. Full variable domain (rest looked up from reference TRBV19 and TRBJ2-7): DGGITQSPKYLFRKEGQNVTLSCEQNLNHDAMYWYRQDPGQGLRLIYYSQIVNDFQKGDIAEGYSVSREKKESFPLTVTSAQKNPTAFYLCASSIDGASGSWYEQYFGPGTRLTVT.

As regards this clone: This CDR3 is also generated by other DNA sequences in the sample. The chain has TRBV10-3 and TRBJ1-2, with 10 bases matching TRBD1. This CDR3 comprises 15 residues. Germline CDR1 is ENHRY and CDR2 is SYGVKD. After removal of 2 bases from V and 1 base from J, the junction contained 1 base not matched to a gene. As DNA, the CDR3 is TGTGCCATCAGTGAGGGGACAGGGGATAACTATGGCTACACCTTC. Amino acids: CAISEGTGDNYGYTF.

This clone was detected many times. V is TRBV7-2 and J is TRBJ2-1; unclear D gene. Germline CDR1 is SGHTA and CDR2 is FQGNSA. The germline V and J ends were trimmed by 1 base and 9 bases, with 13 bases remaining between them. CDR3 length equals 14 residues. CDR3 sequence reads: CASSLGTVASEQFF. Written as DNA, the CDR3 is TGTGCCAGCAGCTTAGGGACCGTTGCTTCTGAGCAGTTCTTC.